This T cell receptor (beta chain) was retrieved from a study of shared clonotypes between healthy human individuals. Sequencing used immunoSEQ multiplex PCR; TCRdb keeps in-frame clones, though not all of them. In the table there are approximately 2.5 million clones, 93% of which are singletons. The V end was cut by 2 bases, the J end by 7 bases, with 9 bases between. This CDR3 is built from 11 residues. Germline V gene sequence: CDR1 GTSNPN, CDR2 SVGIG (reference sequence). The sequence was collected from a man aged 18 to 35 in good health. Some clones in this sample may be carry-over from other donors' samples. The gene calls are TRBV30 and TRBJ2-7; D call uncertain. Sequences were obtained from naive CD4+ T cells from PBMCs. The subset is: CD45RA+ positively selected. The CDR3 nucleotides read TGTGCCTGGAGTACGAGATGGGAGCAGTACTTC. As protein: CAWSTRWEQYF. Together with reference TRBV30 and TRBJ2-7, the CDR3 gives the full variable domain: SQTIHQWPATLVQPVGSPLSLECTVEGTSNPNLYWYRQAAGRGLQLLFYSVGIGQISSEVPQNLSASRPQDRQFILSSKKLLLSDSGFYLCAWSTRWEQYFGPGTRLTVT.